The source of this T cell receptor beta chain is a study of cytomegalovirus exposure and HLA in healthy donors. Findings of the study overall: Presence/absence analyses rested on an assumption that sequencing depth was roughly uniform across donors.

Turning to this clone: Its target is unknown.

The primer mix had 60 Vbeta and 13 Jbeta primers. Measured with immunoSEQ multiplex PCR; TCRdb has only the in-frame clones, and not every one. The sample includes 150,000 or so clones, over 60% of them seen just once. This CDR3 contains 15 residues. CDR1 and CDR2 from the germline V gene are SGHTS and YDEGEE. V lost 2 bases, J lost 3 bases, and 4 bases stayed unmatched. The sample comprised PBMCs. This receptor was taken from a middle-aged woman in good health and CMV-seronegative. The chain carries TRBV5-8 and TRBJ2-1, with 8 bases matching TRBD2. This chain's CDR3 is CASSLERGSYNEQFF. CDR3 DNA sequence: TGTGCCAGCAGCTTAGAGCGGGGGAGCTACAATGAGCAGTTCTTC.